The 3 T cell receptor beta chains given below trace back to one sample, sequenced in a study of OX40 agonist ivuxolimab in advanced cancers. Generated by immunoSEQ multiplex PCR, the TCRdb table keeps only in-frame clones and is missing some. The sample consists of 41,000 or so clones, approximately 82% of them appearing once. The sample in question was CD4+ or CD8+ T cells sorted from blood, obtained in a trial of the OX40 agonist ivuxolimab. These receptors were taken from an adult with an advanced solid tumor such as melanoma, head and neck, liver or kidney cancer.

By proportion, this clone is medium-sized (0.01 to 0.1%). V is TRBV10-2 and J is TRBJ1-1; no definite D call. V lost 2 bases and J lost 8, with 6 bases in between. The CDR3 is 11 residues long. CDR1 WSHSY and CDR2 SAAADI come from the germline V gene. The CDR3 sequence is CASSEEQEAFF. The CDR3 region has the DNA TGCGCCAGCAGTGAGGAACAGGAAGCTTTCTTT.

The V and J genes are TRBV6-6 and TRBJ2-4; D may be TRBD1 (6 bases). The CDR3 runs to 13 residues. Per the germline V gene, CDR1 is MNHNY and CDR2 is SVGAGI (reference sequence). V was cut by 9 bases and J by 3 bases, with 12 bases left in between. The CDR3 region is CASRTEYKNIQYF. CDR3 in DNA: TGTGCCAGTCGGACAGAATACAAAAACATTCAGTACTTC.

The chain recombines TRBV9 with TRBJ1-1; TRBD1 matches at 9 bases. With V trimmed by 4 bases and J by 4 bases, 5 bases remained unmatched. The CDR3 is made up of 14 amino acids. Germline loops: CDR1 SGDLS, CDR2 YYNGEE. CDR3 sequence (DNA): TGTGCCAGCAGCCCAACAGGGGGCTTCACTGAAGCTTTCTTT. This encodes CASSPTGGFTEAFF.